These 16 T cell receptor beta chains were sequenced from one sample in a study of CD8 T cells in ankylosing spondylitis. TCRdb passed the 5' RACE reads through MiXCR, listing each CDR3 protein once. Of some 700,000 distinct CDR3 sequences detected, under 20% appear once; the ten largest clones hold 19%. These TCRs' antigens remain unknown. Whole-study results and caveats: It appeared that ankylosing spondylitis blood was characterized by a TCR beta motif of seven or eight highly homologous variants.

The source material was blood, either unsorted or a sorted T cell fraction (not recorded which). The receptors originated from a male donor with ankylosing spondylitis.

This clonotype was found many times. The CDR3 bases are TGCAGCGTTGAGACTTCGTACGAGCAGTACTTC. Its translation is CSVETSYEQYF. The chain carries TRBV29-1 and TRBJ2-7; no reliable D call. Trimming stripped 3 bases from V and 4 bases from J, with 7 bases between. In germline, CDR1 is SQVTM, CDR2 ANQGSEA. The CDR3 spans 11 residues.

This chain connects TRBV5-1 to TRBJ2-3; D remains unclear. Germline-derived CDR1 and CDR2 are SGHRS and YFSETQ. The CDR3 is 13 residues long. V dropped 1 base and J dropped 8 bases, with 11 bases sitting between them. CDR3 residues: CASSLTTASTQYF. CDR3 in DNA: TGCGCCAGCAGCTTGACCACCGCGAGTACGCAGTATTTT.

This clonotype was observed a handful of times. The gene calls are TRBV3-1 and TRBJ2-3; D gene ambiguous. V dropped 6 bases and J dropped 4 bases, with 5 bases sitting between them. Germline values: CDR1 LGHDT, CDR2 YNNKEL (reference sequence). CDR3 length: 11 amino acids. The CDR3 region is CASRNPDTQYF. CDR3 coding DNA: TGTGCCAGCAGAAACCCAGATACGCAGTATTTT.

This clonotype was detected ten times or more. This chain connects TRBV11-2 to TRBJ2-7, with 9 positions matching TRBD2. The CDR3 has 14 amino acids. Trimming removed 4 bases from V and 5 bases from J; junction bases left unmatched: 6. The germline gives CDR1 SGHAT, CDR2 FQNNGV. Written as DNA, the CDR3 is TGTGCCAGCAGCTCTTTAAGCGGGAGGAACGAGCAGTACTTC. Translated: CASSSLSGRNEQYF. Drawing the rest from reference TRBV11-2 and TRBJ2-7, the complete variable domain is EAGVAQSPRYKIIEKRQSVAFWCNPISGHATLYWYQQILGQGPKLLIQFQNNGVVDDSQLPKDRFSAERLKGVDSTLKIQPAKLEDSAVYLCASSSLSGRNEQYFGPGTRLTVT.

The rearrangement joins TRBV6-2 or TRBV6-3 to TRBJ2-5, with 9 bases aligning to TRBD2. The germline V gene has CDR1 MNHEY and CDR2 SVGEGT. This CDR3 has 15 residues. V shed 4 bases, J shed 5 bases, and the junction held 8 bases outside the gene matches. CDR3 sequence: CASSSISGRLETQYF. For the CDR3, the DNA is TGTGCCAGCAGTTCCATTAGCGGGAGATTGGAGACCCAGTACTTC.

The chain joins TRBV9 to TRBJ2-1; 12 bases line up with TRBD2. Trimming removed 2 bases from V and 4 bases from J; junction bases left unmatched: 4. CDR1 SGDLS and CDR2 YYNGEE come from the germline V gene. The CDR3 length is 16 residues. The CDR3 bases are TGTGCCAGCAGCGTTACTAGCGGGAGGTCGTACAATGAGCAGTTCTTC. Its translation: CASSVTSGRSYNEQFF.

This clonotype was counted only a few times. The V gene is TRBV27, the J gene TRBJ2-1, with 8 bases identical to TRBD2. The CDR3 extends over 18 amino acids. Per the germline V gene, CDR1 is MNHEY and CDR2 is SMNVEV (reference sequence). V was pared by 2 bases and J by 5 bases, with 14 bases of the junction left unmatched. The CDR3: CASSLRGTSGLGHNEQFF. In DNA, the CDR3 is TGTGCCAGCAGTTTACGGGGAACCTCGGGACTAGGACACAATGAGCAGTTCTTC.

This clonotype showed up just a few times. The chain carries TRBV28 and TRBJ1-1; 7 bases map to TRBD1. V was clipped by 8 bases and J by 0 bases; unmatched bases: 9. Germline V gives CDR1 MDHEN, CDR2 SYDVKM. CDR3 length: 15 residues. This chain's CDR3 is CASQGGGAMNTEAFF. Here the CDR3 DNA reads TGTGCCAGCCAGGGGGGGGGGGCAATGAACACTGAAGCTTTCTTT.

The CDR3 spells CASSGQGAGEQYF. CDR3 in DNA: TGTGCCAGCAGCGGACAGGGGGCGGGAGAGCAGTACTTC. This chain links TRBV27 with TRBJ2-7; 11 bases are shared with TRBD1. V was pared by 6 bases and J by 7 bases, with 5 bases of the junction left unmatched. The CDR3 extends over 13 amino acids. Looked up from germline, CDR1 is MNHEY and CDR2 is SMNVEV (reference sequence).

The chain links TRBV10-3 to TRBJ2-1, with 11 bases that match TRBD2. Looked up from germline, CDR1 is ENHRY and CDR2 is SYGVKD. The CDR3 is made up of 19 amino acids. The V and J ends lost 3 bases and 0 bases, in that order; junction bases with no gene match: 10. CDR3 nucleotides: TGTGCCATCAGTGAAATGCCTAGCGGGAGGTCGAGCTCCTACAATGAGCAGTTCTTC. Amino acids: CAISEMPSGRSSSYNEQFF.

This clonotype showed up just a few times. J is TRBJ2-3 and V is TRBV29-1, with TRBD2 identical over 14 bases. V lost 0 bases and J lost 3; bases outside the gene matches: 8. Germline V gene data show CDR1 as SQVTM and CDR2 as ANQGSEA. The CDR3 runs 18 residues. CDR3 nucleotides: TGCAGCGTTGAAGAGCCGGGACTAGCGGGAGACGGGACAGATACGCAGTATTTT. This sequence encodes CSVEEPGLAGDGTDTQYF.

The rearrangement links TRBV7-2 to TRBJ2-4, with 10 bases aligning to TRBD2. CDR3 size: 16 residues. V lost 5 bases, J lost 3 bases, and 7 bases stayed unmatched. The V gene's germline CDR1 is SGHTA and CDR2 FQGNSA. CDR3 nucleotides: TGTGCCAGCAGCCGCCGAATAGCGGGAGGCAAAAACATTCAGTACTTC. This sequence encodes CASSRRIAGGKNIQYF.

The rearrangement links TRBV20-1 to TRBJ2-1; D perhaps matches TRBD1 (6 bases). Trimming stripped 3 bases from V and 3 bases from J, with 15 bases between. The length of the CDR3 is 15 residues. Per the germline V gene, CDR1 is DFQATT and CDR2 is SNEGSKA (reference sequence). The CDR3 is CSASVLRTVYNEQFF. The CDR3 nucleotides read TGCAGTGCTAGTGTCCTCCGGACAGTCTACAATGAGCAGTTCTTC.

The chain employs TRBV7-2 and TRBJ2-7, with D unresolved. The CDR3 spans 13 residues. The germline gives CDR1 SGHTA, CDR2 FQGNSA. V lost 2 bases and J 2 bases, leaving 7 bases between the germline ends. This chain's CDR3 is CASSLYQAYEQYF. The CDR3 nucleotides read TGTGCCAGCAGCTTATACCAGGCCTACGAGCAGTACTTC.

The chain employs TRBV6-1 and TRBJ1-5; no definite D call. Germline V lookup: CDR1 MNHNS, CDR2 SASEGT. The CDR3 runs 16 residues. V gave up 6 bases and J gave up 1 base, with 16 bases separating them. The CDR3, as DNA: TGTGCCAGCAGCGCCCCCCGGGCGGGAAGCAATCAGCCCCAGCATTTT. Protein sequence: CASSAPRAGSNQPQHF.

The rearrangement uses TRBV20-1 and TRBJ2-3; D is uncertain. Germline V lookup: CDR1 DFQATT, CDR2 SNEGSKA (reference sequence). V dropped 1 base and J dropped 2 bases, with 13 bases sitting between them. The CDR3 spans 15 residues. The CDR3 reads CSARVGNIDTDTQYF. The CDR3 DNA is TGCAGTGCTAGAGTGGGGAACATAGACACAGATACGCAGTATTTT.